Each of the 20 T cell receptor beta chains below was sequenced from the same sample in a study of OX40 agonist ivuxolimab in advanced cancers. Some clones are missing from TCRdb's copy, which holds only in-frame ones; the method was immunoSEQ multiplex PCR. The table lists some 60,000 clones, about 89% of them singletons. The specimen comprised CD4+ or CD8+ T cells sorted from blood, sampled in a trial of the OX40 agonist ivuxolimab. The receptors shown here come from an adult with an advanced solid tumor such as melanoma, head and neck, liver or kidney cancer.

The genes are TRBV11-2 and TRBJ2-7; 7 bases are shared with TRBD2. CDR1 is SGHAT, CDR2 FQNNGV, per germline. J was trimmed by 5 bases and V by 2 bases; bases with no gene match: 9. This CDR3 spans 15 amino acids. For the CDR3, the DNA is TGTGCCAGCAGCTTAAATCGCGGGAGTCGTAACGAGCAGTACTTC. It is translated as CASSLNRGSRNEQYF.

The rearrangement uses TRBV7-9 and TRBJ1-1, with D maybe TRBD1 (5 bases). The V gene's germline CDR1 is SEHNR and CDR2 FQNEAQ (reference sequence). The CDR3 has 13 amino acids. The germline V and J ends were trimmed by 3 bases and 2 bases, with 7 bases remaining between them. DNA of the CDR3: TGTGCCAGCAGCTTCCAGGGTAACACTGAAGCTTTCTTT. Its translation: CASSFQGNTEAFF.

The chain joins TRBV4-3 to TRBJ2-7; 9 positions agree with TRBD2. Trimming took 4 bases from V and 4 from J; bases not matched to a gene: 8. From germline, CDR1 is LGHNA and CDR2 YSLEER. The CDR3 totals 15 residues. CDR3 sequence (DNA): TGCGCCAGCAGCCGGACTAGCGAACCTTGGTACGAGCAGTACTTC. Its translation: CASSRTSEPWYEQYF.

The chain has TRBV7-9 and TRBJ2-2, with D possibly TRBD2 on 5 matching bases. The CDR3 spans 15 residues. The V end lost 1 base, the J end lost 3 bases, and 9 bases lay between the germline ends. CDR1 is SEHNR and CDR2 is FQNEAQ in the germline V gene (reference sequence). The DNA of the CDR3 is TGTGCCAGCAGCTTAGACGGGATCTACACCGGGGAGCTGTTTTTT. Translating gives CASSLDGIYTGELFF.

The rearrangement uses TRBV30 and TRBJ1-4; perhaps TRBD1 as D (6 bases). The CDR3 runs 13 residues. Trimming took 2 bases from V and 8 from J, leaving 12 bases between them. CDR1 and CDR2 from the germline V gene are GTSNPN and SVGIG (reference sequence). CDR3 sequence reads: CAWSRQGYEKLFF. The CDR3 DNA sequence: TGTGCCTGGAGTAGGCAGGGGTACGAAAAACTGTTTTTT.

This clone appeared a single time. The gene calls are TRBV28 and TRBJ1-1; possible D gene TRBD1, 6 bases. The V gene's germline CDR1 is MDHEN and CDR2 SYDVKM. The CDR3 is 16 amino acids. V was clipped by 6 bases and J by 4 bases, with 21 bases between them. The CDR3 region is CASRVHTGGASTEAFF. Here the CDR3 DNA reads TGTGCCAGCAGAGTTCACACGGGGGGGGCTTCCACTGAAGCTTTCTTT.

The CDR3 region has the DNA TGTGCCAGCAGATCACAGGGGGTCGGGGAGCTGTTTTTT. Amino acids: CASRSQGVGELFF. The genes are TRBV6-1 and TRBJ2-2; TRBD1 agrees at 8 bases. Looked up from germline, CDR1 is MNHNS and CDR2 is SASEGT. The J segment lost 7 bases and the V segment lost 6 bases, leaving 4 bases of the junction unmatched. There are 13 residues in the CDR3.

This clone has only one observation. The genes are TRBV6-5 and TRBJ2-3, with D perhaps TRBD2 (6 bases). The CDR3 has 16 amino acids. CDR1 is MNHEY and CDR2 is SVGAGI in the germline V gene. Trimming left V 4 bases short and J 1 base short, with 15 bases between. The CDR3 coding sequence is TGTGCCAGCAGTTCCCTTAGCGGTAGTGGCACAGATACGCAGTATTTT. This translates into CASSSLSGSGTDTQYF.

The chain has TRBV27 and TRBJ2-7; TRBD1 aligns across 12 bases. Germline V gene sequence: CDR1 MNHEY, CDR2 SMNVEV (reference sequence). Losses at the gene ends were 2 bases for V and 5 bases for J; bases not matched to a gene: 7. This CDR3 region has 16 residues. This CDR3 reads CASSLPGTGGRNEQYF. CDR3 nucleotide sequence: TGTGCCAGCAGTTTACCTGGGACAGGGGGCCGCAACGAGCAGTACTTC.

This rearrangement joins TRBV19 to TRBJ1-3; the match to TRBD1 covers 11 bases. CDR1 is LNHDA and CDR2 is SQIVND in the germline V gene (reference sequence). V was pared by 7 bases and J by 2 bases, with 10 bases of the junction left unmatched. The CDR3 is made up of 17 amino acids. The CDR3 region is CASTRTGTGGTGNTIYF. In DNA form, the CDR3 reads TGTGCCAGTACCAGAACCGGGACAGGGGGAACTGGAAACACCATATATTTT. Using reference TRBV19 and TRBJ1-3 for the parts outside the CDR3, the full variable domain is DGGITQSPKYLFRKEGQNVTLSCEQNLNHDAMYWYRQDPGQGLRLIYYSQIVNDFQKGDIAEGYSVSREKKESFPLTVTSAQKNPTAFYLCASTRTGTGGTGNTIYFGEGSWLTVV.

This chain links TRBV9 with TRBJ2-7, with D tentatively TRBD2 (5 bases). Germline values: CDR1 SGDLS, CDR2 YYNGEE. The CDR3 has 14 residues. Deletions cut 3 bases from V and 0 bases from J, with 10 bases between. In nucleotides, the CDR3 is TGTGCCAGCAGCGAGGGAGATACCTCCTACGAGCAGTACTTC. It specifies CASSEGDTSYEQYF.

This chain links TRBV5-1 with TRBJ2-7, with TRBD2 as a possible D gene (5 bases). V gave up 4 bases and J gave up 0 bases, with 11 bases separating them. This CDR3 is built from 14 residues. CDR1 is SGHRS and CDR2 is YFSETQ in the germline V gene. The CDR3 coding sequence is TGCGCCAGCAGCACGGAGGCTAGCTCCTACGAGCAGTACTTC. This encodes CASSTEASSYEQYF.

This clone has more than one count but fewer than ten. The genes are TRBV19 and TRBJ2-7, with TRBD1 matching 11 bases. Per germline, CDR1 LNHDA and CDR2 SQIVND (reference sequence). V gave up 3 bases and J gave up 4 bases; unmatched junction bases: 2. CDR3 length: 14 residues. The CDR3 coding sequence is TGTGCCAGTAGTATTGGGACAGGGGGATACGAGCAGTACTTC. Protein sequence: CASSIGTGGYEQYF.

This clone turned up a few times. V is TRBV9 and J is TRBJ1-1; D not resolved. CDR3 length: 13 residues. Germline lookup yields CDR1 SGDLS and CDR2 YYNGEE. Trimming cost V 0 bases and J 5 bases, with 8 bases left between them. CDR3 in amino acids: CASSVDPRTEAFF. The CDR3 nucleotides are TGTGCCAGCAGCGTAGACCCTCGAACTGAAGCTTTCTTT.

Here the CDR3 DNA reads TGCGCCAGCAGCCAAGATCCGGGGGGCGGCCAGCCCCAGCATTTT. This gives the protein CASSQDPGGGQPQHF. The gene calls are TRBV4-3 and TRBJ1-5; D is perhaps TRBD1 (6 bases). V lost 0 bases, J lost 7 bases, and 13 bases lay in between. The CDR3 consists of 15 residues. The germline V gene has CDR1 LGHNA and CDR2 YSLEER.

This chain joins TRBV7-8 and TRBJ2-5; tentatively, D is TRBD2 (5 bases). Trimming pared 4 bases from V and 6 bases from J, leaving 6 bases between. The CDR3 is 11 residues long. CDR1 and CDR2 from the germline V gene are SGHVS and FQNEAQ. The CDR3, as DNA: TGTGCCAGCAGCTCCGGGAAGACCCAGTACTTC. It translates to CASSSGKTQYF. Filled out from reference TRBV7-8 and TRBJ2-5, the complete variable domain reads GAGVSQSPRYKVAKRGQDVALRCDPISGHVSLFWYQQALGQGPEFLTYFQNEAQLDKSGLPSDRFFAERPEGSVSTLKIQRTQQEDSAVYLCASSSGKTQYFGPGTRLLVL.

The chain combines TRBV6-1 with TRBJ2-5; TRBD1 is a possible D gene (6 bases). Trimming stripped 7 bases from V and 5 bases from J, with 17 bases between. This CDR3 has 14 amino acids. Germline CDR1 MNHNS, CDR2 SASEGT. The DNA of the CDR3 is TGTGCCAGCATACTCGGGCAGGGGTGGGAGACCCAGTACTTC. This gives the protein CASILGQGWETQYF.

V is TRBV4-2 and J is TRBJ2-3; possibly TRBD2 for D (5 bases). This CDR3 region has 18 residues. Germline CDR1 LGHNA, CDR2 YNFKEQ. V dropped 1 base and J dropped 4 bases, with 21 bases sitting between them. As DNA, the CDR3 is TGTGCCAGCAGCCAAGTGCGACACGGGATTTATGATCCAGATACGCAGTATTTT. Translating it yields CASSQVRHGIYDPDTQYF.

CDR3 nucleotide sequence: TGCGCCAGCAGCTTTCAACTGGACATAGAAGCCTACGAGCAGTACTTC. This codes for CASSFQLDIEAYEQYF. The chain recombines TRBV4-3 with TRBJ2-7; D is perhaps TRBD1 (5 bases). The CDR3 consists of 16 residues. The germline gives CDR1 LGHNA, CDR2 YSLEER. Trimming took 5 bases from V and 2 from J, leaving 19 bases between them.

The chain carries TRBV5-4 and TRBJ1-3, with D unresolved. CDR1 and CDR2 (germline): SGHNT, YYREEE (reference sequence). CDR3 length equals 14 residues. Trimming pared 2 bases from V and 8 bases from J, leaving 14 bases between. CDR3 DNA sequence: TGTGCCAGCAGCTTTCTTAGACAACCCGACACCATATATTTT. This translates into CASSFLRQPDTIYF.